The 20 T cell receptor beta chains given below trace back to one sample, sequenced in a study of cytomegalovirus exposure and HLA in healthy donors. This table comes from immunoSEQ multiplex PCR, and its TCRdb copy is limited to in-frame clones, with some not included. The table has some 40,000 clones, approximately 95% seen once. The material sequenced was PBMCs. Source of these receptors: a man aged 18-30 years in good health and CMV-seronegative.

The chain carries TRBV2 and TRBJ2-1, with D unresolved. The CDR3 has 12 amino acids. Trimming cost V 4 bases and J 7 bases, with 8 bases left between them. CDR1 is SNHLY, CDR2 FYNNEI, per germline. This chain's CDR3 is CASSAWPNEQFF. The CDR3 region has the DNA TGTGCCAGCAGTGCTTGGCCAAATGAGCAGTTCTTC.

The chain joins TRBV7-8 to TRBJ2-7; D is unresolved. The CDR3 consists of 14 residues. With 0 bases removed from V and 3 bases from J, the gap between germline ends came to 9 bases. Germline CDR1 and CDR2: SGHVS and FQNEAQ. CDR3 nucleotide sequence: TGTGCCAGCAGCTTAGCGGTGGCTAGCTACGAGCAGTACTTC. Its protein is CASSLAVASYEQYF.

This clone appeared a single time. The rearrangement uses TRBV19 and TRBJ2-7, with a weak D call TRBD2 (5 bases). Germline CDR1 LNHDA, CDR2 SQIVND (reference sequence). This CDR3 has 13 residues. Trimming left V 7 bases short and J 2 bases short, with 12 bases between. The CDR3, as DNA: TGTGCCAGTACGCCGGGTAGCGCCTACGAGCAGTACTTC. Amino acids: CASTPGSAYEQYF.

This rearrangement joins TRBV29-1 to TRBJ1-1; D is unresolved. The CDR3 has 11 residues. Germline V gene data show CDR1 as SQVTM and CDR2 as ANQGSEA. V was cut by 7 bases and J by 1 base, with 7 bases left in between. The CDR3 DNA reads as TGCAGCGCCACTCAGAACACTGAAGCTTTCTTT. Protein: CSATQNTEAFF. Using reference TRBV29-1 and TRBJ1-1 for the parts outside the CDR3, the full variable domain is SAVISQKPSRDICQRGTSLTIQCQVDSQVTMMFWYRQQPGQSLTLIATANQGSEATYESGFVIDKFPISRPNLTFSTLTVSNMSPEDSSIYLCSATQNTEAFFGQGTRLTVV.

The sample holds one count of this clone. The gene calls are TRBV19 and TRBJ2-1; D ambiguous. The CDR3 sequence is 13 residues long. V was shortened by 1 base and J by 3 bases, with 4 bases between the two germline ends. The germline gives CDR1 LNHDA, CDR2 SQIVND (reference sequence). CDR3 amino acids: CASSIGSYNEQFF. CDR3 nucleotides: TGTGCCAGTAGTATAGGGAGCTACAATGAGCAGTTCTTC. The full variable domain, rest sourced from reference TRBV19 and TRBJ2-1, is DGGITQSPKYLFRKEGQNVTLSCEQNLNHDAMYWYRQDPGQGLRLIYYSQIVNDFQKGDIAEGYSVSREKKESFPLTVTSAQKNPTAFYLCASSIGSYNEQFFGPGTRLTVL.

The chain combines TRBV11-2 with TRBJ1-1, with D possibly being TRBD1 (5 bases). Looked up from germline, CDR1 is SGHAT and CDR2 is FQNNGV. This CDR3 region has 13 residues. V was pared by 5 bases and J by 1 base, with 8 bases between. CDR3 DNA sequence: TGTGCCAGCAGCCGCGACAGGAACACTGAAGCTTTCTTT. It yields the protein CASSRDRNTEAFF.

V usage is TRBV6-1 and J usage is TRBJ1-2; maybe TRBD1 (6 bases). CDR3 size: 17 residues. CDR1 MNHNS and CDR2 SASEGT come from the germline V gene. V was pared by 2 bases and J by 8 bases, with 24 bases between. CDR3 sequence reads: CASSELQGPMFYNGYTF. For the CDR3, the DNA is TGTGCCAGCAGTGAATTGCAGGGGCCAATGTTCTATAACGGCTACACCTTC.

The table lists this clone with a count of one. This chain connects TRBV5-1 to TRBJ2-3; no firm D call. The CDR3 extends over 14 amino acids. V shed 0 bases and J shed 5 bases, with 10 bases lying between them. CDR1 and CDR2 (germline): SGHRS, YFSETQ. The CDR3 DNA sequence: TGCGCCAGCAGCTTGGTGGGCCCGCGAGATACGCAGTATTTT. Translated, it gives CASSLVGPRDTQYF. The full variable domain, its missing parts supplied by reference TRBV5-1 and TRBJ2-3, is KAGVTQTPRYLIKTRGQQVTLSCSPISGHRSVSWYQQTPGQGLQFLFEYFSETQRNKGNFPGRFSGRQFSNSRSEMNVSTLELGDSALYLCASSLVGPRDTQYFGPGTRLTVL.

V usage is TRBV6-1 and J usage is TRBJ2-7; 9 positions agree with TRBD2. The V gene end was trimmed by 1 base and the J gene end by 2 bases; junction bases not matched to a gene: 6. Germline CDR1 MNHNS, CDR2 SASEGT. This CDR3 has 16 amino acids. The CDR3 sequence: CASSEVGSGGTYEQYF. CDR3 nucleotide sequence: TGTGCCAGCAGTGAAGTTGGGAGCGGGGGGACCTACGAGCAGTACTTC.

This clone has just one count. The CDR3 DNA sequence: TGTGCCAGCAGCGGACTAGCGGGTTACAATGAGCAGTTCTTC. It translates to CASSGLAGYNEQFF. J is TRBJ2-1 and V is TRBV9; 10 bases line up with TRBD2. The CDR3 sequence is 14 residues long. Germline CDR1 reads SGDLS; CDR2 reads YYNGEE. Trimming at V came to 3 bases and at J to 4 bases, leaving 1 base not matched to a gene.

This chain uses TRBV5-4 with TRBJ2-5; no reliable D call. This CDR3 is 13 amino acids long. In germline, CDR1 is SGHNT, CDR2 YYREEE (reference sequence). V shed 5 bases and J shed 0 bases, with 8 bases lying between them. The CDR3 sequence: CASRDGYQETQYF. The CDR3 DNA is TGTGCCAGCAGAGACGGGTACCAAGAGACCCAGTACTTC.

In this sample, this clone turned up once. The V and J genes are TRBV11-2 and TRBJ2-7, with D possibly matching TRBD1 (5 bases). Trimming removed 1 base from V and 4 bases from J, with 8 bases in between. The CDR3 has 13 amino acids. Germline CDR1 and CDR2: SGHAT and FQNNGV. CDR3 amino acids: CASSLAQAYEQYF. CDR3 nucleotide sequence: TGTGCCAGCAGCTTAGCACAGGCTTACGAGCAGTACTTC.

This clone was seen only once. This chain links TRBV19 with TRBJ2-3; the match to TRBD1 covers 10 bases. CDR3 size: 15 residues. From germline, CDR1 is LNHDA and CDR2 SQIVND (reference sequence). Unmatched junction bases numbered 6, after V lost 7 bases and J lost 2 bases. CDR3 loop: CASKRTGGNTDTQYF. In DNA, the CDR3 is TGTGCCAGTAAACGGACAGGGGGTAACACAGATACGCAGTATTTT.

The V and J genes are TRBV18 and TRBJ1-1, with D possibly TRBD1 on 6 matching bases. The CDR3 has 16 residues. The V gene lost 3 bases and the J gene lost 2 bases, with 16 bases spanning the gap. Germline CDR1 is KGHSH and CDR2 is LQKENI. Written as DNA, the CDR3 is TGTGCCAGCTCACCCTATAACAGGGAGGGCAACACTGAAGCTTTCTTT. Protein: CASSPYNREGNTEAFF.

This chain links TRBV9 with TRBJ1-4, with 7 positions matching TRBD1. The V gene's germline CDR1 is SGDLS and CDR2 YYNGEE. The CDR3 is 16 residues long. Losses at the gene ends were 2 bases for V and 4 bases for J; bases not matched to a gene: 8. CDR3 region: CASSVTGTENNEKLFF. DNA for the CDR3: TGTGCCAGCAGCGTTACCGGGACAGAGAATAATGAAAAACTGTTTTTT.

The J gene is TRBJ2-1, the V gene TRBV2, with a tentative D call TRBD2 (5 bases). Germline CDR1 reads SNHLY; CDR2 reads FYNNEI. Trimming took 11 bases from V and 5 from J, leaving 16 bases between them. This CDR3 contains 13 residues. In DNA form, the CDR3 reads TGTGCCGGTTGGGAGACTTCCAACAATGAGCAGTTCTTC. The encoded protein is CAGWETSNNEQFF.

CDR3 sequence: CAISAGGSTEAFF. The DNA for the CDR3 is TGTGCCATCAGTGCGGGGGGAAGCACTGAAGCTTTCTTT. The gene calls are TRBV10-3 and TRBJ1-1, with D tentatively TRBD1 (5 bases). The CDR3 length is 13 residues. Germline lookup yields CDR1 ENHRY and CDR2 SYGVKD. Trimming took off 4 bases at V and 4 bases at J, with 10 bases between the two ends.

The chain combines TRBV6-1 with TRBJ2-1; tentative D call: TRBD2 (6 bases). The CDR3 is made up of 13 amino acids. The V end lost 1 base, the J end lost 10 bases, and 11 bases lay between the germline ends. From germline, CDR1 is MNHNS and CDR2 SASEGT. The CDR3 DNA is TGTGCCAGCAGTGAAGGGGGACTGGTAGAGCAGTTCTTC. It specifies CASSEGGLVEQFF.

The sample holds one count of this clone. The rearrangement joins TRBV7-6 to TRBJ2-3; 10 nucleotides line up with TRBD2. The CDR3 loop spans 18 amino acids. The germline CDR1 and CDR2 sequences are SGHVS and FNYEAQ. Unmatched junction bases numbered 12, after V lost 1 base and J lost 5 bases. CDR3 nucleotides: TGTGCCAGCAGCTTAGGTGGGGCTAGCGGGAGCCCGGTAGATACGCAGTATTTT. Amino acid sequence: CASSLGGASGSPVDTQYF.

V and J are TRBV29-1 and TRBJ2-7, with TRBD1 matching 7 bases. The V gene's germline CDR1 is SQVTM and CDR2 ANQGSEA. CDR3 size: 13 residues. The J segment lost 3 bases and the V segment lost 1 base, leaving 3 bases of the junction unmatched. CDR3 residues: CSVEGTGLYEQYF. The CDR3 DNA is TGCAGCGTTGAAGGGACAGGACTCTACGAGCAGTACTTC.